This T cell receptor (beta chain) was documented in a study of blood T cell repertoires in COVID-19. Overall study context: COVID-19 samples, acute and convalescent, were from the United States, Italy and Spain. In each case, the material was cDNA or gDNA derived from T cells, B-cell-depleted T cells, or PBMCs.

Authors' processing steps: Reference gene primer amplification gave nucleated cell count estimates. TCRdb's copy holds only in-frame clones and misses some; the assay was immunoSEQ multiplex PCR. That table is the source of V, J and clone size, and D and trimming were worked out from the DNA. Found here are about 190,000 clones, around four fifths of them singletons; the top ten hold approximately 6.2%. In germline, CDR1 is MDHEN, CDR2 SYDVKM. V lost 4 bases, J lost 2 bases, and 16 bases lay in between. This CDR3 region has 16 residues. Sequencing was done on a sample of peripheral blood. This sequence was found in a woman aged 40 to 50 with acute or convalescent COVID-19. This chain joins TRBV28 and TRBJ2-3; tentatively, D is TRBD2 (5 bases). CDR3 residues: CASSSLDGKYTDTQYF. The CDR3 DNA sequence: TGTGCCAGCAGTTCCCTGGACGGGAAGTACACAGATACGCAGTATTTT.